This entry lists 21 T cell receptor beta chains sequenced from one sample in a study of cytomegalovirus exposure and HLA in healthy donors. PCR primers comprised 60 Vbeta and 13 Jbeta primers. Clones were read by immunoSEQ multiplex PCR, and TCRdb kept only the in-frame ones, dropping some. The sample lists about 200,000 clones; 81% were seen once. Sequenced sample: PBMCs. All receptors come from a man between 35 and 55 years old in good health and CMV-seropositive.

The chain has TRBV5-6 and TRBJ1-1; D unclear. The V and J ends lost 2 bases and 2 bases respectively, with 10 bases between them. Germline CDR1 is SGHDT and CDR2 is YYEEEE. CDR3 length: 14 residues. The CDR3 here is CASSFGQANTEAFF. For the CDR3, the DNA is TGTGCCAGCAGCTTCGGCCAGGCAAACACTGAAGCTTTCTTT.

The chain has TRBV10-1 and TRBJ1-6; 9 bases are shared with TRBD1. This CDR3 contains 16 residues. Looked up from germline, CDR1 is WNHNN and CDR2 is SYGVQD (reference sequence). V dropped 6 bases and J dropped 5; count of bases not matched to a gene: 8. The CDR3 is CASRDNRGRDNSPLHF. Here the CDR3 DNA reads TGCGCCAGCAGGGATAACAGGGGGCGGGATAATTCACCCCTCCACTTT.

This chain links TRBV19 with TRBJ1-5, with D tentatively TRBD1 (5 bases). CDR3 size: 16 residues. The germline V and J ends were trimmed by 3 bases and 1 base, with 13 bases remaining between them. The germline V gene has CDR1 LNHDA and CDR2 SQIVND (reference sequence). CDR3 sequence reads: CASSMYRSTSNQPQHF. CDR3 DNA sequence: TGTGCCAGTAGTATGTACAGGAGTACGAGCAATCAGCCCCAGCATTTT.

Here the CDR3 reads CASFPGTLNTEAFF. The CDR3 region has the DNA TGTGCCAGCTTTCCCGGGACATTGAACACTGAAGCTTTCTTT. This chain links TRBV7-9 with TRBJ1-1; D may be TRBD1 (6 bases). This CDR3 spans 14 amino acids. The germline CDR1 and CDR2 sequences are SEHNR and FQNEAQ (reference sequence). Trimming took 8 bases from V and 0 from J, leaving 13 bases between them.

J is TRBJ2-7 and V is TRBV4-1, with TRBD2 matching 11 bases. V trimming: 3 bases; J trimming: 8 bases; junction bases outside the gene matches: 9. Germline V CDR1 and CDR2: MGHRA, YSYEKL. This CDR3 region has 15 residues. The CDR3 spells CASSQDPRLAGQQYF. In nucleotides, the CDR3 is TGCGCCAGCAGCCAGGATCCGAGACTAGCGGGGCAGCAGTACTTC.

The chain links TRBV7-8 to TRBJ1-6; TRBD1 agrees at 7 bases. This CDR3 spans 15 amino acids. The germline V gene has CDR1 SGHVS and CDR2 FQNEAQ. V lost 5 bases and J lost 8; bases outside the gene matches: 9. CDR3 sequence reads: CASSQLLTGYSPLHF. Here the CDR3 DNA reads TGTGCCAGCAGCCAACTTCTGACAGGGTATTCACCCCTCCACTTT.

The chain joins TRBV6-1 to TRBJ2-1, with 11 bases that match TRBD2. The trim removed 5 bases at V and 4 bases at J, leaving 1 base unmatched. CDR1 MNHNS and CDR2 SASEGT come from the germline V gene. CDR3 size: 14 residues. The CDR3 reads CASSRLAGYNEQFF. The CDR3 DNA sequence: TGTGCCAGCAGTCGACTAGCGGGGTACAATGAGCAGTTCTTC.

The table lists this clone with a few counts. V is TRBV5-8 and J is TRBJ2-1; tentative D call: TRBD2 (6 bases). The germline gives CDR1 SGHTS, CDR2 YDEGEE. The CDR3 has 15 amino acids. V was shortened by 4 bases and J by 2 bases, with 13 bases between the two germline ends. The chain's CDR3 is CASSRGGGTYNEQFF. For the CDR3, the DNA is TGTGCCAGCAGCAGGGGTGGGGGGACCTACAATGAGCAGTTCTTC. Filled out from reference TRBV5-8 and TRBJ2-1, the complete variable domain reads EAGVTQSPTHLIKTRGQQATLRCSPISGHTSVYWYQQALGLGLQFLLWYDEGEERNRGNFPPRFSGRQFPNYSSELNVNALELEDSALYLCASSRGGGTYNEQFFGPGTRLTVL.

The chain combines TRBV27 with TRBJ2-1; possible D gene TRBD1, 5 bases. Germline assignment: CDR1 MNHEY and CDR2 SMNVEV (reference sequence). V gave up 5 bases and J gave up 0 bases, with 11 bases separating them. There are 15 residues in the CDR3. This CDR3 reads CASSPRQSSYNEQFF. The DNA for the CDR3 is TGTGCCAGCAGTCCCAGACAGAGCTCCTACAATGAGCAGTTCTTC.

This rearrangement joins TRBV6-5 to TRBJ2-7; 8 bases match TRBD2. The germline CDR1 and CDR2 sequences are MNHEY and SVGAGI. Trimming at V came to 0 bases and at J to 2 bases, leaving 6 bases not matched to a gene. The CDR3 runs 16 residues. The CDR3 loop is CASSYSPGLVTYEQYF. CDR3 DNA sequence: TGTGCCAGCAGTTACTCACCGGGACTAGTCACCTACGAGCAGTACTTC.

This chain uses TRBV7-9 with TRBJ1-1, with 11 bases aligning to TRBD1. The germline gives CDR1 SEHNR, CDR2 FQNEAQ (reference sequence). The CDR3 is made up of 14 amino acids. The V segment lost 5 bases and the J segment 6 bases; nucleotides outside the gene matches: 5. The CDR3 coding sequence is TGTGCCAGCAGCCTAGGGACAGGGGGGTCTGAAGCTTTCTTT. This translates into CASSLGTGGSEAFF.

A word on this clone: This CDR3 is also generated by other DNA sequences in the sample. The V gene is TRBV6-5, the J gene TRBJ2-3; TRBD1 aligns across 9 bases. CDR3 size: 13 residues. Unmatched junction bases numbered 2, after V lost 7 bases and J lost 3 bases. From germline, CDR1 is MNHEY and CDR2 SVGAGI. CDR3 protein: CASTGQGTDTQYF. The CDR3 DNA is TGTGCCAGCACGGGACAGGGTACAGATACGCAGTATTTT.

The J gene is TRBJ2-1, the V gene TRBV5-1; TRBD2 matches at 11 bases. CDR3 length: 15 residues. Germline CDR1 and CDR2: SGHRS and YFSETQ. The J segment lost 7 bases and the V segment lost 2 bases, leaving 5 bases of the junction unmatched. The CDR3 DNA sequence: TGCGCCAGCAGCTTTAGCGGGAGGGCGGGAAATGAGCAGTTCTTC. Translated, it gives CASSFSGRAGNEQFF.

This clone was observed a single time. CDR3 bases: TGTGCCAGCGAGCGGGAGAGAGGAGATACGCAGTATTTT. The encoded protein is CASERERGDTQYF. The chain links TRBV7-7 to TRBJ2-3; 8 bases match TRBD2. CDR1 and CDR2 from the germline V gene are SSHAT and FNYEAQ (reference sequence). V gave up 8 bases and J gave up 5 bases; unmatched junction bases: 6. The CDR3 loop spans 13 amino acids.

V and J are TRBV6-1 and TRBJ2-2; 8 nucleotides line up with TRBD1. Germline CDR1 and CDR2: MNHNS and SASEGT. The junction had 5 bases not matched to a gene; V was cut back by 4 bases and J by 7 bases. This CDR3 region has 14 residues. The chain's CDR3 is CASSGGQAYGELFF. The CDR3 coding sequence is TGTGCCAGCAGTGGGGGACAGGCCTACGGGGAGCTGTTTTTT.

Here the CDR3 reads CASSSRGGTEAFF. DNA for the CDR3: TGTGCCAGCAGCTCTAGGGGGGGCACTGAAGCTTTCTTT. The rearrangement links TRBV7-9 to TRBJ1-1; TRBD1 might be the D (6 bases). Trimming removed 4 bases from V and 4 bases from J, with 10 bases in between. The CDR3 is made up of 13 amino acids. Germline CDR1 SEHNR, CDR2 FQNEAQ (reference sequence).

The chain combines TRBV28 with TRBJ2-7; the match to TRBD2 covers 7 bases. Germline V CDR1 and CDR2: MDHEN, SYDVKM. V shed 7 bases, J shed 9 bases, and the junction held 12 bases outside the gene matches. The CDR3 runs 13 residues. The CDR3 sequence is CASTGEGPGAQYF. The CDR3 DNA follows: TGTGCCAGCACCGGGGAGGGGCCCGGGGCGCAGTACTTC.

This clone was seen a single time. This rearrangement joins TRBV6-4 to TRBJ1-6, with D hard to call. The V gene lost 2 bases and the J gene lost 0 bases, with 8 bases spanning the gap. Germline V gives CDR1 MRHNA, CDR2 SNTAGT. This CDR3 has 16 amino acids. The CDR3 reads CASSDVGSSYNSPLHF. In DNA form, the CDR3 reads TGTGCCAGCAGTGACGTCGGGAGCTCCTATAATTCACCCCTCCACTTT.

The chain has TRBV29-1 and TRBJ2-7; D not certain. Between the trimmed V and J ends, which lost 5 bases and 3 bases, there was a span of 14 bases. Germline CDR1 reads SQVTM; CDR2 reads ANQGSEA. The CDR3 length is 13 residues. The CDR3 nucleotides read TGCAGCGTTTATGAACCTAGGAGCTACGAGCAGTACTTC. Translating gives CSVYEPRSYEQYF.

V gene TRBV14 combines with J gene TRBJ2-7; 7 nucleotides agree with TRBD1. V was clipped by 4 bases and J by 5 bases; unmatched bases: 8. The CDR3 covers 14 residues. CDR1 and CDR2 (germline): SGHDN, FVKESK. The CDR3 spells CASSPGQWAHEQYF. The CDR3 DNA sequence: TGTGCCAGCAGCCCGGGACAGTGGGCCCACGAGCAGTACTTC.

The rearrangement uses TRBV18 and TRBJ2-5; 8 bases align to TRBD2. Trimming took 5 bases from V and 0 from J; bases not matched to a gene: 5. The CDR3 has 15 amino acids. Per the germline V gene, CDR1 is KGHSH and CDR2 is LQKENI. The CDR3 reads CASSSSRGDQETQYF. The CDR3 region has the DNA TGTGCCAGCTCATCCTCGCGGGGGGACCAAGAGACCCAGTACTTC.